This TCR beta chain is from a study of T cells in Graves' hyperthyroidism and ophthalmopathy. Study-level information: Peripheral blood was drawn at first diagnosis, prior to all treatment.

Uncontrolled infection, other autoimmune disease, pregnancy or lactation barred patients from enrollment. Trimming stripped 8 bases from V and 5 bases from J, with 12 bases between. Germline V lookup: CDR1 MNHNS, CDR2 SASEGT. The CDR3 covers 12 residues. Amplified regions were TCR beta CDR3 sequences from RNA transcripts. HTBI primers were used for first-round RT-PCR of the TCR CDR3. TCRdb fed the multiplex PCR reads into MiXCR, producing one record per CDR3 protein. The sample holds more than 550,000 distinct CDR3 sequences, 18% seen once. The rearrangement uses TRBV6-1 and TRBJ2-5; D is perhaps TRBD2 (6 bases). What was sequenced was blood. This sequence was found in a woman in her fifties or sixties with Graves' hyperthyroidism that later progressed to Graves' ophthalmopathy. CDR3 DNA sequence: TGTGCCAGCCATGGGGGGAGTGAGACCCAGTACTTC. Its translation: CASHGGSETQYF.